This TCR beta chain is drawn from a study of blood T cell repertoires in COVID-19. Study-wide context: COVID-19 samples from acute and convalescent phases originated in the United States, Italy and Spain.

Some clones are missing from TCRdb's copy, which holds only in-frame ones; the method was immunoSEQ multiplex PCR. The table lists more than 250,000 clones, approximately 82% of them singletons, with about 5% in the top ten. Germline V gene lookup returns CDR1 SGHNT and CDR2 YYREEE (reference sequence). The CDR3 consists of 15 residues. The V segment lost 2 bases and the J segment 3 bases; nucleotides outside the gene matches: 2. The sequenced material came from PBMCs or T cells enriched from blood (not recorded which). V and J are TRBV5-4 and TRBJ2-1; TRBD2 aligns across 10 bases. This sequence originates from a man aged 35 to 55 who had been exposed to COVID-19. In DNA, the CDR3 is TGTGCCAGCAGCTTTTCTAGCGGGAGCTACAATGAGCAGTTCTTC. Encoded protein: CASSFSSGSYNEQFF.